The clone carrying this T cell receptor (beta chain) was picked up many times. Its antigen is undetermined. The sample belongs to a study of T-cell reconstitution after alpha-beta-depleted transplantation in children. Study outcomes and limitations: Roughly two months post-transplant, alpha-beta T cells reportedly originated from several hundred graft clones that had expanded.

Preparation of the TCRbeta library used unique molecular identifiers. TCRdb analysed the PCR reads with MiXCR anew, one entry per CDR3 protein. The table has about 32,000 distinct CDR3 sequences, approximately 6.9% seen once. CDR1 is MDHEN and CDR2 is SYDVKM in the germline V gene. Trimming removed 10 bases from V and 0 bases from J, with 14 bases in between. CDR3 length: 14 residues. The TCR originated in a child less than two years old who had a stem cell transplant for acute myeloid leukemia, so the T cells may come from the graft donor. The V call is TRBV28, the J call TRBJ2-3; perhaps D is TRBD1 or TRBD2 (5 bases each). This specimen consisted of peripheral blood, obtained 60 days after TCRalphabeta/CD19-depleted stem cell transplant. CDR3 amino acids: CATSLGDSTDTQYF. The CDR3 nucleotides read TGTGCCACCTCGCTGGGGGATAGCACAGATACGCAGTATTTT.